These 4 T cell receptor beta chains were all obtained from the same sample, sequenced in a study of shared clonotypes between healthy human individuals. Using immunoSEQ multiplex PCR, the repertoire was profiled, and TCRdb retains in-frame clones only, with some absent. This repertoire shows 2.3 million or so clones, 85% to 95% found once; its top ten account for around 0.4%. The sample comprised naive CD4+ T cells from PBMCs. The subset here: CD45RA+ positively selected. Receptors originate from a man younger than 35 in good health. Some clones in this sample may be carry-over from other donors' samples.

This sequence joins TRBV7-8 and TRBJ2-1; 9 bases match TRBD2. With V trimmed by 10 bases and J by 6 bases, 7 bases remained unmatched. This CDR3 is 13 amino acids long. Germline CDR1 SGHVS, CDR2 FQNEAQ. CDR3 sequence (DNA): TGTGCCAAGGCGGGAGGGTTGGGCAATGAGCAGTTCTTC. Protein sequence: CAKAGGLGNEQFF.

This chain links TRBV5-1 with TRBJ2-3; 7 bases align to TRBD1. Germline V CDR1 and CDR2: SGHRS, YFSETQ. V lost 3 bases to trimming and J lost 4 bases; unmatched junction nucleotides: 11. The CDR3 is 16 residues long. The CDR3 region is CASSSRTGRVADTQYF. The CDR3 DNA sequence: TGCGCCAGCAGCTCTAGGACAGGTCGGGTCGCAGATACGCAGTATTTT.

The chain couples TRBV10-1 to TRBJ2-2, with TRBD2 matching over 11 bases. V gave up 0 bases and J gave up 1 base; unmatched junction bases: 1. Germline V CDR1 and CDR2: WNHNN, SYGVQD (reference sequence). The CDR3 runs 17 residues. The CDR3 loop reads CASSESGTSGNTGELFF. CDR3 nucleotide sequence: TGCGCCAGCAGTGAGTCGGGGACTAGCGGGAACACCGGGGAGCTGTTTTTT.

The chain recombines TRBV6-6 with TRBJ2-7; TRBD1 is a possible D gene (5 bases). The CDR3 has 15 residues. Per germline, CDR1 MNHNY and CDR2 SVGAGI (reference sequence). Between the trimmed V and J ends, which lost 6 bases and 5 bases, there was a span of 20 bases. The CDR3 region is CASRPAGRPLDEQYF. The CDR3 DNA sequence: TGTGCCAGCAGGCCGGCAGGGCGGCCCCTTGACGAGCAGTACTTC.